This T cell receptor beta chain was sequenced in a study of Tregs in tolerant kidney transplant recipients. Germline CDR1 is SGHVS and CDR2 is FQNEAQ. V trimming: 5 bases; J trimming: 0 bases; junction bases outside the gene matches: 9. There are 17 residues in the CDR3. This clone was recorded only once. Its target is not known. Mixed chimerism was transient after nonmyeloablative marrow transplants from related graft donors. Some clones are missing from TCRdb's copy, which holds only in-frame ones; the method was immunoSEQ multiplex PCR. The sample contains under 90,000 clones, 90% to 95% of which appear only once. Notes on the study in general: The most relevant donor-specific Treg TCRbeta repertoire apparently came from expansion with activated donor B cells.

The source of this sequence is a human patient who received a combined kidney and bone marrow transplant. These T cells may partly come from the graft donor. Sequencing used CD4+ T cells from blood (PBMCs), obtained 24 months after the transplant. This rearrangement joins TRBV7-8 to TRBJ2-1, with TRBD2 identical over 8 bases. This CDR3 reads CASSQWGGRSSYNEQFF. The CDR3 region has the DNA TGTGCCAGCAGCCAATGGGGCGGGAGGAGCTCCTACAATGAGCAGTTCTTC.